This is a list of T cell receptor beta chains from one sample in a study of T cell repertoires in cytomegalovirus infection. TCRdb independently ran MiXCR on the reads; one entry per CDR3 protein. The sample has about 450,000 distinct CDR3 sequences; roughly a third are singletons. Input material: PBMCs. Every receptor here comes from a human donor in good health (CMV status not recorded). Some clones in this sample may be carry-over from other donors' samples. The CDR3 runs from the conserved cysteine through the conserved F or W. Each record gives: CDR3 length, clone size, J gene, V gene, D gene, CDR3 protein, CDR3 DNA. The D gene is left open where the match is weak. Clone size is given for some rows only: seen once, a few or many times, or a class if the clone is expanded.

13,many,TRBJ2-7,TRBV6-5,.,CASTKREGYEQYF,TGTGCCAGCACAAAGCGAGAAGGTTACGAGCAGTACTTC
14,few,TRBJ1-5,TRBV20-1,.,CSASGQISNQPQHF,TGCAGTGCTAGCGGACAGATTAGCAATCAGCCCCAGCATTTT
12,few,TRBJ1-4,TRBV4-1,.,CASSHRGEKLFF,TGCGCCAGCAGCCACCGTGGAGAAAAACTGTTTTTT
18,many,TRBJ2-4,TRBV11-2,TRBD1,CASSLRMPVQGRENIQYF,TGTGCCAGCAGCTTACGCATGCCTGTACAGGGGAGAGAAAACATTCAGTACTTC
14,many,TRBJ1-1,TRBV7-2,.,CASSFLRANTEAFF,TGTGCCAGCAGCTTTCTGAGGGCGAACACTGAAGCTTTCTTT
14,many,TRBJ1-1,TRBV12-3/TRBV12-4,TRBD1,CASSFAGTGGLAFF,TGTGCCAGCAGTTTCGCCGGGACAGGGGGCCTGGCTTTCTTT
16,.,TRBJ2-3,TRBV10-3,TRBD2,CAISDLAGGYTDTKYF,TGTGCCATCAGTGACCTAGCGGGGGGTTACACAGATACGAAGTATTTT
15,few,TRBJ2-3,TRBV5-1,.,CASSSSAGARDTQYF,TGCGCCAGCAGCTCCAGTGCGGGGGCCAGAGATACGCAGTATTTT
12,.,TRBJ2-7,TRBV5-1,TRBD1,CATPTGGREQYF,TGCGCCACCCCGACAGGGGGTCGCGAGCAGTACTTC
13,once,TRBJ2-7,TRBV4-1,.,CASSQDIGYEPYF,TGCGCCAGCAGCCAAGATATCGGCTACGAGCCGTACTTC
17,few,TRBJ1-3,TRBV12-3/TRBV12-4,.,CASSLASGASSGNTIYF,TGTGCCAGCAGTTTAGCTTCAGGGGCGTCCTCTGGAAACACCATATATTTT
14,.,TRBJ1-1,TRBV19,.,CASSMGRANTEAFF,TGTGCCAGTAGTATGGGGAGGGCGAACACTGAAGCTTTCTTT
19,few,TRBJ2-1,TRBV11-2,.,CASSLGRSGGAGGQNEQFF,TGTGCCAGCAGCTTAGGTCGGTCGGGGGGGGCAGGGGGCCAGAATGAGCAGTTCTTC
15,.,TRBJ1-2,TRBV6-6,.,CASRSLGGDNYGYTF,TGTGCCAGCCGCTCTCTCGGGGGTGATAACTATGGCTACACCTTC
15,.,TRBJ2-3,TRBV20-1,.,CSARDPWVSTDTQYF,TGCAGTGCTAGAGACCCTTGGGTCAGCACAGATACGCAGTATTTT
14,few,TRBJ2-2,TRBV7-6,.,CASSLSGATGELFF,TGTGCCAGCAGCTTATCGGGGGCCACCGGGGAGCTGTTTTTT
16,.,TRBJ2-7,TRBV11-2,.,CASSPPGAGSPYEQYF,TGTGCCAGCAGCCCCCCCGGGGCGGGGAGTCCGTACGAGCAGTACTTC
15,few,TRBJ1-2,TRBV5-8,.,CASSLYRFKGPGYTF,TGTGCCAGCAGCCTCTACAGGTTTAAGGGCCCTGGCTACACCTTC
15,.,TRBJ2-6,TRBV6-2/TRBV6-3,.,CASSRDGSGANVLTF,TGTGCCAGCAGTCGCGACGGCTCTGGGGCCAACGTCCTGACTTTC
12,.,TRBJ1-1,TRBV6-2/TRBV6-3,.,CASSKDGYEAFF,TGTGCCAGCAGTAAAGACGGATATGAAGCTTTCTTT
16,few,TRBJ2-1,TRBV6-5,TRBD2,CASSHTGLAGGNEQFF,TGTGCCAGCAGTCACACGGGACTAGCGGGGGGCAATGAGCAGTTCTTC
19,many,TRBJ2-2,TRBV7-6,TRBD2,CASSSPIAGDPGNTGELFF,TGTGCCAGCAGCTCCCCCATAGCGGGGGACCCGGGAAACACCGGGGAGCTGTTTTTT
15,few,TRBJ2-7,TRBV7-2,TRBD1,CASSLEWTGTHEQYF,TGTGCCAGCAGCTTAGAGTGGACAGGAACGCACGAGCAGTACTTC
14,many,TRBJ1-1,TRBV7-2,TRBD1,CASSETGLGTEAFF,TGTGCCAGCAGCGAGACAGGGCTTGGCACTGAAGCTTTCTTT
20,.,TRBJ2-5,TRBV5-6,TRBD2,CASTLGWLAGAYELQETQYF,TGTGCCAGCACCCTGGGTTGGCTAGCGGGGGCCTATGAGCTCCAAGAGACCCAGTACTTC
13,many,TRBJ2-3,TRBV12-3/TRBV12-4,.,CASSFLPTDTQYF,TGTGCCAGCAGTTTTCTCCCCACAGATACGCAGTATTTT
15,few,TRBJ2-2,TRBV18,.,CASSPWGPDTGELFF,TGTGCCAGCTCACCATGGGGGCCGGACACCGGGGAGCTGTTTTTT
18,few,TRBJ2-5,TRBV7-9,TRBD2,CASSRPLGLAGPHETQYF,TGTGCCAGCAGCCGCCCCTTGGGGCTAGCGGGGCCACACGAGACCCAGTACTTC
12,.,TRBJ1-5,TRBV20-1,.,CSASSTNQPQHF,TGCAGTGCTAGCTCGACCAATCAGCCCCAGCATTTT
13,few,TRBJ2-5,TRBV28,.,CASSPRGDETQYF,TGTGCCAGCAGTCCCCGCGGCGATGAGACCCAGTACTTC
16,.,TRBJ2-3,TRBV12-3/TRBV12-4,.,CASTNIIWASTDTQYF,TGTGCCAGCACCAATATTATATGGGCTAGCACAGATACGCAGTATTTT